These T cell receptor beta chains were read from a single sample in a study of identifying expanded T cells in peripheral blood. TCRdb keeps only in-frame clones here, not all; method: immunoSEQ multiplex PCR. The table includes some 75,000 clones, almost 90% detected once. Sample: blood. Receptors were obtained from a person aged 18 to 70 in good health. The CDR3 runs from the conserved cysteine through the conserved F or W. A D gene is named only where the DNA matches it firmly. Not every row has a clone size; where given, it reads once, few, many or a size class.

j_gene | d_gene | abundance | v_gene | CDR3nt | CDR3aa
TRBJ2-7 | NA | NA | TRBV4-3 | TGCGCCAGCAGCCAAGATCCGGGACTCTACGAGCAGTACTTC | CASSQDPGLYEQYF
TRBJ1-1 | NA | NA | TRBV7-2 | TGTGCCAGCAGCTCTCACGGGACCCTTAACACTGAAGCTTTCTTT | CASSSHGTLNTEAFF
TRBJ1-2 | TRBD1 | NA | TRBV19 | TGTGCCAGTAAATCGACAGGGACCGACTATGGCTACACCTTC | CASKSTGTDYGYTF
TRBJ2-3 | TRBD2 | NA | TRBV9 | TGTGCCAGCAGCCCACTAGCGGGGATCGCAGATACGCAGTATTTT | CASSPLAGIADTQYF
TRBJ2-7 | NA | NA | TRBV30 | TGTGCCTGGAAGGAGTCGTGGGGGGAGTACGAGCAGTACTTC | CAWKESWGEYEQYF
TRBJ2-1 | TRBD2 | NA | TRBV7-6 | TGTGCCAGCAGCCCCTTCTTGACGGGGGGGCTGGTTGAGCAGTTCTTC | CASSPFLTGGLVEQFF
TRBJ2-2 | TRBD1 | NA | TRBV4-3 | TGCGCCAGCAGCCTTGACAGGGGCACCGGGGAGCTGTTTTTT | CASSLDRGTGELFF
TRBJ1-6 | NA | NA | TRBV6-4 | TGTGCCAGCAGTGAGGACACCTATAATTCACCCCTCCACTTT | CASSEDTYNSPLHF
TRBJ1-4 | NA | NA | TRBV6-5 | TGTGCCAGCAGTTACTCGAGCAGTGAAAAACTGTTTTTT | CASSYSSSEKLFF
TRBJ1-5 | TRBD1 | NA | TRBV19 | TGTGCCAGTAGATCGGACAGGGCGAATCAGCCCCAGCATTTT | CASRSDRANQPQHF
TRBJ1-2 | NA | NA | TRBV6-5 | TGTGCCAGCAGAAATCGACAGGCCAATTATGGCTACACCTTC | CASRNRQANYGYTF
TRBJ2-2 | NA | NA | TRBV9 | TGTGCCAGCAGCGACCGCTCGAACACCGGGGAGCTGTTTTTT | CASSDRSNTGELFF
TRBJ1-1 | TRBD1 | NA | TRBV2 | TGTGCCAGCAGTGCCCAGGGGGCTGAAGCTTTCTTT | CASSAQGAEAFF
TRBJ2-7 | NA | NA | TRBV2 | TGTGCCAGCAGTGGGGAGTCCTACTACGAGCAGTACTTC | CASSGESYYEQYF
TRBJ1-4 | TRBD1 | NA | TRBV7-8 | TGTGCCAGCAGCTTAGTAAAAACAGGGGGCGGCACTAATGAAAAACTGTTTTTT | CASSLVKTGGGTNEKLFF
TRBJ1-2 | NA | NA | TRBV10-3 | TGTGCCATCAGTTCCCTCCAGACTTCTTACTATGGCTACACCTTC | CAISSLQTSYYGYTF
TRBJ2-5 | NA | few | TRBV27 | TGTGCCAGCAGGGGGTGGCAAGAGACCCAGTACTTC | CASRGWQETQYF
TRBJ1-1 | TRBD1 | NA | TRBV5-1 | TGCGCCAGCAGCATCGGACAGGGGATGGGCGGCGCTGAAGCTTTCTTT | CASSIGQGMGGAEAFF
TRBJ1-1 | NA | NA | TRBV30 | TGTGCCTGGAGTGTACCCCCGACAGAGAACACTGAAGCTTTCTTT | CAWSVPPTENTEAFF
TRBJ2-2 | TRBD1 | NA | TRBV11-2 | TGTGCCAGCAGCAACCGGGACAGGGGCCCCGGGGAGCTGTTTTTT | CASSNRDRGPGELFF
TRBJ2-3 | NA | few | TRBV28 | TGTGCCAGCAGTTTAAGTAAGGGAACAGATACGCAGTATTTT | CASSLSKGTDTQYF
TRBJ1-2 | NA | few | TRBV7-9 | TGTGCCAGCAGCTTAGACATAAGTGGCTACACCTTC | CASSLDISGYTF
TRBJ2-7 | TRBD2 | NA | TRBV6-5 | TGTGCCAGCAGTTACTCTAGCGGGGGGGCCTACGAGCAGTACTTC | CASSYSSGGAYEQYF
TRBJ2-1 | NA | NA | TRBV5-1 | TGCGCCAGCAGCTTGGACGGCTACAATGAGCAGTTCTTC | CASSLDGYNEQFF
TRBJ1-2 | NA | NA | TRBV28 | TGTGCCAGCAGTTTATACCCCTATGGCTACACCTTC | CASSLYPYGYTF
TRBJ2-5 | NA | NA | TRBV18 | TGTGCCAGCTCTCCCGGCGAGTTGACCCAGTACTTC | CASSPGELTQYF
TRBJ1-1 | NA | NA | TRBV6-6 | TGTGCCAGCAGTTATTACAGGACGAACACTGAAACTTTCTTT | CASSYYRTNTETFF
TRBJ1-3 | NA | NA | TRBV30 | TGTGCCTGGAGAGGGAAGTCCTCTGGAAACACCATATATTTT | CAWRGKSSGNTIYF
TRBJ1-3 | NA | few | TRBV5-4 | TGTGCCAGCAGCCTCGGGACCCCCTCTGGAAACACCATATATTTT | CASSLGTPSGNTIYF
TRBJ1-5 | NA | NA | TRBV23-1 | TGCGCCAGCAGTGTTTCCGGATTGGATAGGCAGCCCCAGCATTTT | CASSVSGLDRQPQHF
TRBJ2-1 | NA | NA | TRBV7-6 | TGTGCCAGCAGCTTACTATCCAGCTACAATGAGCAGTTCTTC | CASSLLSSYNEQFF
TRBJ2-5 | TRBD2 | NA | TRBV5-6 | TGTGCCAGCAGCTTTCGTCTAGCGGGTGGAGAGACCCAGTACTTC | CASSFRLAGGETQYF
TRBJ1-5 | TRBD1 | NA | TRBV18 | TGTGCCAGCTCCCCAGGGACAGGGAATCAGCCCCAGCATTTT | CASSPGTGNQPQHF
TRBJ2-7 | NA | NA | TRBV19 | TGTGCCAGTAGTACGACACTTGGGCTCCACGAGCAGTACTTC | CASSTTLGLHEQYF
TRBJ2-5 | NA | NA | TRBV19 | TGTGCCAGTAGTTCGGGACATCTGGGGGAGACCCAGTACTTC | CASSSGHLGETQYF
TRBJ2-1 | TRBD2 | NA | TRBV15 | TGTGCCACCAGAGGAGGGCGGGAGGGCTCCTACAATGAGCAGTTCTTC | CATRGGREGSYNEQFF
TRBJ2-2 | NA | NA | TRBV7-9 | TGTGCCAGCAGCTTAATAAACGGGGAGCTGTTTTTT | CASSLINGELFF
TRBJ2-2 | TRBD2 | NA | TRBV7-9 | TGTGCCAGCAGCTATGGGACTAGCCCCGCCGGGGAGCTGTTTTTT | CASSYGTSPAGELFF
TRBJ1-1 | NA | NA | TRBV5-6 | TGTGCCAGCAGCTTCGGGCTGAACACTGAAGCTTTCTTT | CASSFGLNTEAFF